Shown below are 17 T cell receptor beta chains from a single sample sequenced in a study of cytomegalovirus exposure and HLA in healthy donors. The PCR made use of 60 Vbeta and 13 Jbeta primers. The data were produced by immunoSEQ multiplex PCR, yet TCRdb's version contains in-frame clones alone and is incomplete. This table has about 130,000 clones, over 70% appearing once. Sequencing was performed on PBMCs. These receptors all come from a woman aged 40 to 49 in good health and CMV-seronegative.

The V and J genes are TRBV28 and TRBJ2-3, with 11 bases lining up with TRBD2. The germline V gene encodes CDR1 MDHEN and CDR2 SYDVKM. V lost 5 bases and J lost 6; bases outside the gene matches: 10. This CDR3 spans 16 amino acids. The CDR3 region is CASSQPTSGRGDTQYF. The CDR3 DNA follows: TGTGCCAGCAGTCAGCCTACTAGCGGGAGAGGCGATACGCAGTATTTT.

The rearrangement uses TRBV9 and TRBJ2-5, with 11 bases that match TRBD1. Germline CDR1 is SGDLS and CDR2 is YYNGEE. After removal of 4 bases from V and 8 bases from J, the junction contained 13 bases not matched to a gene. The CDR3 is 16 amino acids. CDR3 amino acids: CASSLPGTGGPETQYF. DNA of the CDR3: TGTGCCAGCAGCCTCCCCGGGACAGGGGGGCCTGAAACCCAGTACTTC.

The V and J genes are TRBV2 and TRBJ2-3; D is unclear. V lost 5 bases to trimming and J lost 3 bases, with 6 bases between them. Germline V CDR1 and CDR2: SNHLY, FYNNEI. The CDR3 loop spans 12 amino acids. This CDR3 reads CASSPTTDTQYF. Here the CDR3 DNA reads TGTGCCAGCAGTCCAACTACAGATACGCAGTATTTT.

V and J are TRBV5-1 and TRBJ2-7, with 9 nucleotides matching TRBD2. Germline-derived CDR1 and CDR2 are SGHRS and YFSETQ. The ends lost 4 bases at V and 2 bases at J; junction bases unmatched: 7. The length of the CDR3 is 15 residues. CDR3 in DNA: TGCGCCAGCAGCCGGGGGGCTAGCGGGACCTACGAGCAGTACTTC. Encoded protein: CASSRGASGTYEQYF.

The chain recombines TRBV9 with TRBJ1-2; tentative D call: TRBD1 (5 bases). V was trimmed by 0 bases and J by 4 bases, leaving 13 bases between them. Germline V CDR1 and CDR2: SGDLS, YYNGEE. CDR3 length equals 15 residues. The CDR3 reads CASSVGFVQGYGYTF. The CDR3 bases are TGTGCCAGCAGCGTAGGTTTCGTGCAGGGCTATGGCTACACCTTC. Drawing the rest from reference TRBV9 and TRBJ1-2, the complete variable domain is DSGVTQTPKHLITATGQRVTLRCSPRSGDLSVYWYQQSLDQGLQFLIQYYNGEERAKGNILERFSAQQFPDLHSELNLSSLELGDSALYFCASSVGFVQGYGYTFGSGTRLTVV.

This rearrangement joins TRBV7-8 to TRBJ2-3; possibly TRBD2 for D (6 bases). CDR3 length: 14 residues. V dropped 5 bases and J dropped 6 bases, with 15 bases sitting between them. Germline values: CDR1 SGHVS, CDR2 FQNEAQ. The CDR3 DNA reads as TGTGCCAGCAGCCCCGCCCTAGCGAGCGATACGCAGTATTTT. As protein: CASSPALASDTQYF. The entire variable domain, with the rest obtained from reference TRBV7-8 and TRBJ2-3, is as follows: GAGVSQSPRYKVAKRGQDVALRCDPISGHVSLFWYQQALGQGPEFLTYFQNEAQLDKSGLPSDRFFAERPEGSVSTLKIQRTQQEDSAVYLCASSPALASDTQYFGPGTRLTVL.

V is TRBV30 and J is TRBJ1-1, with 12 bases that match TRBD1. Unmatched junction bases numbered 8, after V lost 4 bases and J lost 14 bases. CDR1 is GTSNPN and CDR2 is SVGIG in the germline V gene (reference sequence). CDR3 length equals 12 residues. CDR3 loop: CAWNRDRGPVFF. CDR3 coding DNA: TGTGCCTGGAACCGGGACAGGGGGCCGGTGTTCTTT.

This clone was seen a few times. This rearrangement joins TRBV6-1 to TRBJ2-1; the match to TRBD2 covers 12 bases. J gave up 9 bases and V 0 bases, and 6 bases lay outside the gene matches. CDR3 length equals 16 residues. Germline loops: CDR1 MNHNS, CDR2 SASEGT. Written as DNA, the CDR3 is TGTGCCAGCAGTGAAGCGGCTAGCGGGGGGGGATTTGAGCAGTTCTTC. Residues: CASSEAASGGGFEQFF.

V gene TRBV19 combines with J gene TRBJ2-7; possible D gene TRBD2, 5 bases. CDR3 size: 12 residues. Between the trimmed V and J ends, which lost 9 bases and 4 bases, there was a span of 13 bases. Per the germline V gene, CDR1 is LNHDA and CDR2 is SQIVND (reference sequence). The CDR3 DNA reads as TGTGCCAGCAATCGAGAGGGATACGAGCAGTACTTC. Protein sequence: CASNREGYEQYF.

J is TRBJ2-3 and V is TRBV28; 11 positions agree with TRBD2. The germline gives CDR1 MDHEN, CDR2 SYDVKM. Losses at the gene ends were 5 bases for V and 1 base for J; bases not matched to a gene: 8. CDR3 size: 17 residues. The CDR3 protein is CASSPRLAGKGTDTQYF. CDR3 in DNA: TGTGCCAGCAGTCCCCGACTAGCGGGGAAAGGCACAGATACGCAGTATTTT.

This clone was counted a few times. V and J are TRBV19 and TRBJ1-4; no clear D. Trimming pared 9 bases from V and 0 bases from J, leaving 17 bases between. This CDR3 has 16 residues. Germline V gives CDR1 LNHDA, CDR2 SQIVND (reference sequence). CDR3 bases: TGTGCCAGCATCACTGGCGGGAGGACAACTAATGAAAAACTGTTTTTT. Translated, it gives CASITGGRTTNEKLFF.

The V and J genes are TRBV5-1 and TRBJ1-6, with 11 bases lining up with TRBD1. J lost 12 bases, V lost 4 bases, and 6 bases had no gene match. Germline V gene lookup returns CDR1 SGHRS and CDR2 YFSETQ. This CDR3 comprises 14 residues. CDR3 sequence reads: CASSPGTGGGPLHF. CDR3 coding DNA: TGCGCCAGCAGCCCAGGGACAGGGGGAGGACCCCTCCACTTT.

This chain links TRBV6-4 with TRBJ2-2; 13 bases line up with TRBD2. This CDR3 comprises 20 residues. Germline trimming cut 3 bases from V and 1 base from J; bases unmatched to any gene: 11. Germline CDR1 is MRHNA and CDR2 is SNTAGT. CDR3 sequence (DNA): TGTGCCAGCAGTGATAGGTGTAGGACTAGCGGGAGCTTGAACACCGGGGAGCTGTTTTTT. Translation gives CASSDRCRTSGSLNTGELFF.

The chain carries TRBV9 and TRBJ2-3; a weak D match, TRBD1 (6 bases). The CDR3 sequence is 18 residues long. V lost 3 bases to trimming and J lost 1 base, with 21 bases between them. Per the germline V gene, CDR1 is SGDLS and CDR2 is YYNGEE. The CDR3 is CASSGEGHYFTRTDTQYF. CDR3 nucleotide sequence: TGTGCCAGCAGCGGCGAGGGACACTACTTCACTCGCACAGATACGCAGTATTTT.

CDR3 bases: TGTGCCTGGGGACTGGGGGTGGGGACAGGGGGAAACACCATATATTTT. Translating it yields CAWGLGVGTGGNTIYF. J is TRBJ1-3 and V is TRBV30, with 9 bases that match TRBD1. After removal of 5 bases from V and 4 bases from J, the junction contained 12 bases not matched to a gene. CDR1 GTSNPN and CDR2 SVGIG come from the germline V gene (reference sequence). CDR3 length: 16 residues.

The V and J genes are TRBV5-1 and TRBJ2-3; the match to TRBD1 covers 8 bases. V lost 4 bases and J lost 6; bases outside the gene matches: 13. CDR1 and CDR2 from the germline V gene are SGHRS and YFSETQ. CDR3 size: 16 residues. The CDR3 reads CASSRGQVMGSDTQYF. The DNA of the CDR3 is TGCGCCAGCAGCCGGGGACAGGTCATGGGTTCGGATACGCAGTATTTT.

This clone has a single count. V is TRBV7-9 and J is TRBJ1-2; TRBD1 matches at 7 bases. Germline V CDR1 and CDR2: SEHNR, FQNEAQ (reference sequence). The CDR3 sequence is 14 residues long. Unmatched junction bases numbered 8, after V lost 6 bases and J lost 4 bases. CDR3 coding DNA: TGTGCCAGCAGTGAGGGACAGAAGTCCTATGGCTACACCTTC. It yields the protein CASSEGQKSYGYTF.